This T cell receptor beta chain was identified in a study of response to subunit inactivated influenza vaccine. MiXCR, run by TCRdb on the RT-PCR reads, gives a single entry per CDR3 protein. The repertoire includes hundreds of thousands of distinct CDR3 sequences, approximately 7.6% of them detected once, and 10% to 15% sits in the top ten. Germline V lookup: CDR1 ENHRY, CDR2 SYGVKD. V lost 0 bases and J lost 0, with 3 bases in between. The CDR3 consists of 14 residues. This clonotype was recorded many times. Its antigen is unidentified. Overall study results and limits: A suggestion made by the authors is that each seasonal influenza vaccination recruits few new T cells.

The chain uses TRBV10-3 and TRBJ1-5; D is ambiguous. The source material was PBMCs from blood, sampled around 25 months after vaccination. The sequence was collected from a man aged 50 to 75 who received an inactivated influenza vaccine. In nucleotides, the CDR3 is TGTGCCATCAGTGAGTCTTATAGCAATCAGCCCCAGCATTTT. Translated: CAISESYSNQPQHF.